The 27 T cell receptor beta chains reported below all come from one sample, sequenced in a study of cytomegalovirus exposure and HLA in healthy donors. The PCR employed 60 Vbeta primers together with 13 Jbeta primers. TCRdb's table, derived via immunoSEQ multiplex PCR, lists solely in-frame clones and lacks some. The table shows approximately 90,000 clones, with around four fifths occurring only once. The specimen was PBMCs. Receptor source: a woman aged 40 to 50 in good health and CMV-seronegative.

V usage is TRBV14 and J usage is TRBJ2-7, with 8 bases identical to TRBD1. CDR3 length equals 15 residues. Germline V gene data show CDR1 as SGHDN and CDR2 as FVKESK. V gave up 4 bases and J gave up 4 bases; unmatched junction bases: 9. CDR3 coding DNA: TGTGCCAGCAGCCCGGCCGGGACAGGAATGTACGAGCAGTACTTC. Its translation is CASSPAGTGMYEQYF.

The chain is built from TRBV19 and TRBJ1-2, with D perhaps matching TRBD1 (6 bases). There are 13 residues in the CDR3. CDR1 is LNHDA, CDR2 SQIVND, per germline (reference sequence). V was trimmed by 5 bases and J by 6 bases, leaving 13 bases between them. DNA of the CDR3: TGTGCCAGTAGTGCCACAGGGTGGGATGGCTACACCTTC. This sequence encodes CASSATGWDGYTF.

This clone was found a few times. The same CDR3 can be traced to other DNA sequences in this sample. The chain uses TRBV29-1 and TRBJ1-1, with TRBD1 identical over 8 bases. CDR1 and CDR2 from the germline V gene are SQVTM and ANQGSEA. The length of the CDR3 is 13 residues. The V segment lost 5 bases and the J segment 2 bases; nucleotides outside the gene matches: 4. The CDR3 spells CSVRTGGNTEAFF. CDR3 in DNA: TGCAGCGTTCGTACAGGGGGTAACACTGAAGCTTTCTTT.

This clone qualifies as medium-sized. The rearrangement uses TRBV5-6 and TRBJ2-1, with D possibly being TRBD1 (5 bases). CDR1 SGHDT and CDR2 YYEEEE come from the germline V gene. This CDR3 has 17 residues. The V end was cut by 1 base, the J end by 6 bases, with 20 bases between. The chain's CDR3 is CASSLLPLLQGFNEQFF. The CDR3 coding sequence is TGTGCCAGCAGCTTGTTACCATTACTCCAGGGTTTCAATGAGCAGTTCTTC.

This clone was observed a handful of times. The rearrangement joins TRBV27 to TRBJ1-5; 11 bases fit TRBD1. This CDR3 is built from 18 residues. Germline CDR1 and CDR2: MNHEY and SMNVEV (reference sequence). V trimming: 3 bases; J trimming: 6 bases; junction bases outside the gene matches: 13. The CDR3 region has the DNA TGTGCCAGCAGTTTCCCCGGACAGGGGGCTTCGGGTCCTCAGCCCCAGCATTTT. Its protein product is CASSFPGQGASGPQPQHF.

Worth noting for this clone: The junction departs from germline at one end; a sequencing error may be responsible. The chain recombines TRBV5-1 with TRBJ1-1; D possibly corresponds to TRBD1 (6 bases). The CDR3 is 15 residues long. CDR1 is SGHRS and CDR2 is YFSETQ in the germline V gene. This chain's CDR3 is CASSLEDSRNTDAFF. The CDR3 nucleotides read TGCGCCAGCAGCTTGGAGGACAGCCGGAACACTGACGCTTTCTTT.

In this sample, this clone turned up a few times. This chain uses TRBV7-9 with TRBJ1-2, with D hard to call. This CDR3 comprises 13 residues. Germline V lookup: CDR1 SEHNR, CDR2 FQNEAQ (reference sequence). The CDR3 region has the DNA TGTAACAGCACCTGGCGGAGCATCGGAGGCTACACCTTC. This gives the protein CNSTWRSIGGYTF.

This chain links TRBV2 with TRBJ2-7, with a possible D match to TRBD1 (6 bases). Trimming stripped 7 bases from V and 7 bases from J, with 20 bases between. Per the germline V gene, CDR1 is SNHLY and CDR2 is FYNNEI. This CDR3 region has 14 residues. The CDR3 is CASKPGTTGWEQYF. The CDR3 DNA reads as TGTGCCAGCAAACCCGGGACAACCGGCTGGGAGCAGTACTTC. The whole variable domain, remainder taken from reference TRBV2 and TRBJ2-7, is EPEVTQTPSHQVTQMGQEVILRCVPISNHLYFYWYRQILGQKVEFLVSFYNNEISEKSEIFDDQFSVERPDGSNFTLKIRSTKLEDSAMYFCASKPGTTGWEQYFGPGTRLTVT.

The chain has TRBV5-6 and TRBJ2-7; the D is unclear. V was clipped by 2 bases and J by 3 bases, with 6 bases between them. CDR1 is SGHDT, CDR2 YYEEEE, per germline. CDR3 length equals 12 residues. CDR3 residues: CASSFIGYEQYF. CDR3 coding DNA: TGTGCCAGCAGCTTCATCGGCTACGAGCAGTACTTC.

The V call is TRBV9, the J call TRBJ2-7; 9 bases fit TRBD1. Germline loops: CDR1 SGDLS, CDR2 YYNGEE. Trimming at V came to 0 bases and at J to 6 bases, leaving 7 bases not matched to a gene. The CDR3 totals 15 residues. CDR3: CASSVAGTGITEQYF. In DNA, the CDR3 is TGTGCCAGCAGCGTAGCTGGGACAGGGATCACCGAGCAGTACTTC.

This chain uses TRBV7-3 with TRBJ2-3; possibly TRBD1 for D (6 bases). V lost 4 bases and J lost 6, with 14 bases in between. The CDR3 runs to 14 residues. Germline CDR1 SGHTA, CDR2 FQGTGA. The CDR3 DNA is TGTGCCAGCAGCTCCTTAGGACAGCCGGATACGCAGTATTTT. It codes for CASSSLGQPDTQYF.

The chain uses TRBV10-3 and TRBJ2-7, with 7 bases lining up with TRBD2. V was pared by 2 bases and J by 5 bases, with 9 bases of the junction left unmatched. Per the germline V gene, CDR1 is ENHRY and CDR2 is SYGVKD. The CDR3 is 15 residues long. The chain's CDR3 is CAISEREGQQDEQYF. CDR3 nucleotide sequence: TGTGCCATCAGTGAGAGGGAGGGCCAGCAGGACGAGCAGTACTTC.

The rearrangement links TRBV2 to TRBJ2-1; TRBD2 matches at 7 bases. The J segment lost 0 bases and the V segment lost 2 bases, leaving 7 bases of the junction unmatched. CDR3 length: 17 amino acids. Germline V CDR1 and CDR2: SNHLY, FYNNEI. For the CDR3, the DNA is TGTGCCAGCAGTGAAAAAGGGGTAGCGGGCTCCTACAATGAGCAGTTCTTC. It codes for CASSEKGVAGSYNEQFF. Full variable domain (rest looked up from reference TRBV2 and TRBJ2-1): EPEVTQTPSHQVTQMGQEVILRCVPISNHLYFYWYRQILGQKVEFLVSFYNNEISEKSEIFDDQFSVERPDGSNFTLKIRSTKLEDSAMYFCASSEKGVAGSYNEQFFGPGTRLTVL.

This clone was seen a few times. The gene calls are TRBV6-1 and TRBJ1-1; no firm D call. Trimming pared 10 bases from V and 5 bases from J, leaving 17 bases between. Germline V gene lookup returns CDR1 MNHNS and CDR2 SASEGT. This CDR3 region has 13 residues. CDR3 DNA: TGTGCCACCAATGTCGACTTGAGGACTGAAGCTTTCTTT. Amino acids: CATNVDLRTEAFF.

This clone was observed a handful of times. The chain is built from TRBV10-1 and TRBJ1-1; TRBD1 aligns across 10 bases. This CDR3 has 17 residues. Unmatched junction bases numbered 5, after V lost 0 bases and J lost 1 base. Looked up from germline, CDR1 is WNHNN and CDR2 is SYGVQD (reference sequence). As DNA, the CDR3 is TGCGCCAGCAGTGAGTCGACAGGGGGCTGTCGGAACACTGAAGCTTTCTTT. Translating gives CASSESTGGCRNTEAFF.

The genes are TRBV29-1 and TRBJ2-7; D may be TRBD1 (5 bases). The CDR3 loop spans 13 amino acids. The germline CDR1 and CDR2 sequences are SQVTM and ANQGSEA. Trimming left V 3 bases short and J 0 bases short, with 9 bases between. The CDR3 nucleotides are TGCAGCGTTGAGGCAGGGCCCTCCTACGAGCAGTACTTC. The encoded protein is CSVEAGPSYEQYF.

This rearrangement joins TRBV7-9 to TRBJ1-1; 8 nucleotides agree with TRBD1. The V and J ends lost 5 bases and 9 bases, in that order; junction bases with no gene match: 11. The CDR3 is 14 amino acids. Germline V gene sequence: CDR1 SEHNR, CDR2 FQNEAQ (reference sequence). CDR3 coding DNA: TGTGCCAGCAGCCGTCCGGACAGGGTGATACAAGCTTTCTTT. Its protein is CASSRPDRVIQAFF. Supplemented by reference TRBV7-9 and TRBJ1-1, the full variable domain reads DTGVSQNPRHKITKRGQNVTFRCDPISEHNRLYWYRQTLGQGPEFLTYFQNEAQLEKSRLLSDRFSAERPKGSFSTLEIQRTEQGDSAMYLCASSRPDRVIQAFFGQGTRLTVV.

This sequence joins TRBV9 and TRBJ1-5; D is perhaps TRBD1 (5 bases). Germline V gene sequence: CDR1 SGDLS, CDR2 YYNGEE. The CDR3 has 15 amino acids. Trimming removed 0 bases at V and 0 bases at J, with 7 bases between. Written as DNA, the CDR3 is TGTGCCAGCAGCGTAGGGACACATAGCAATCAGCCCCAGCATTTT. Translation: CASSVGTHSNQPQHF. Supplemented by reference TRBV9 and TRBJ1-5, the full variable domain reads DSGVTQTPKHLITATGQRVTLRCSPRSGDLSVYWYQQSLDQGLQFLIQYYNGEERAKGNILERFSAQQFPDLHSELNLSSLELGDSALYFCASSVGTHSNQPQHFGDGTRLSIL.

The chain has TRBV19 and TRBJ2-1, with 12 bases identical to TRBD1. Trimming cost V 4 bases and J 12 bases; bases outside gene matches: 10. This CDR3 contains 15 residues. CDR1 is LNHDA and CDR2 is SQIVND in the germline V gene (reference sequence). CDR3 residues: CASSTGTGGYRGQFF. The CDR3 DNA sequence: TGTGCCAGTAGTACCGGGACAGGGGGCTATCGGGGGCAGTTCTTC. Full variable domain (rest looked up from reference TRBV19 and TRBJ2-1): DGGITQSPKYLFRKEGQNVTLSCEQNLNHDAMYWYRQDPGQGLRLIYYSQIVNDFQKGDIAEGYSVSREKKESFPLTVTSAQKNPTAFYLCASSTGTGGYRGQFFGPGTRLTVL.

The chain couples TRBV6-5 to TRBJ1-3; the D gene is possibly TRBD1 (6 bases). The CDR3 is 15 residues long. CDR1 and CDR2 (germline): MNHEY, SVGAGI. V gave up 6 bases and J gave up 0 bases, with 12 bases separating them. CDR3 bases: TGTGCCAGCAGCGCCAGGGGAAGCTCTGGAAACACCATATATTTT. This codes for CASSARGSSGNTIYF.

The CDR3 is CAWGVGLRDEQYF. The CDR3 DNA sequence: TGTGCCTGGGGCGTAGGCCTCCGGGACGAGCAGTACTTC. The gene calls are TRBV30 and TRBJ2-7; D gene unclear. This CDR3 spans 13 amino acids. The germline V gene encodes CDR1 GTSNPN and CDR2 SVGIG (reference sequence). Trimming stripped 5 bases from V and 5 bases from J, with 16 bases between.

The chain carries TRBV18 and TRBJ2-5, with TRBD1 matching 9 bases. The germline V gene has CDR1 KGHSH and CDR2 LQKENI. Trimming took 4 bases from V and 6 from J; bases not matched to a gene: 6. This CDR3 is 14 amino acids long. DNA of the CDR3: TGTGCCAGCTCACTCGGGACAGGGATAAAGACCCAGTACTTC. Its translation: CASSLGTGIKTQYF. The full variable domain, completed using reference TRBV18 and TRBJ2-5, is NAGVMQNPRHLVRRRGQEARLRCSPMKGHSHVYWYRQLPEEGLKFMVYLQKENIIDESGMPKERFSAEFPKEGPSILRIQQVVRGDSAAYFCASSLGTGIKTQYFGPGTRLLVL.

The V gene is TRBV18, the J gene TRBJ2-7; a weak D match, TRBD1 (6 bases). There are 14 residues in the CDR3. Between the trimmed V and J ends, which lost 5 bases and 3 bases, there was a span of 14 bases. Germline V gene lookup returns CDR1 KGHSH and CDR2 LQKENI. The CDR3 here is CASSGRTESYEQYF. The DNA for the CDR3 is TGTGCCAGCTCAGGGCGGACAGAAAGCTACGAGCAGTACTTC.

The chain couples TRBV5-6 to TRBJ1-2; tentatively, D is TRBD1 (5 bases). Germline CDR1 is SGHDT and CDR2 is YYEEEE. The CDR3 totals 14 residues. Deletions cut 5 bases from V and 7 bases from J, with 18 bases between. Here the CDR3 reads CASRLYGGGSGYTF. The CDR3 nucleotides are TGTGCCAGCAGACTTTATGGGGGGGGAAGTGGCTACACCTTC.

This clone has more than one count but fewer than ten. The chain employs TRBV2 and TRBJ1-1; tentative D call: TRBD1 (5 bases). Germline V gives CDR1 SNHLY, CDR2 FYNNEI. The CDR3 sequence is 15 residues long. Trimming took 2 bases from V and 4 from J, leaving 14 bases between them. The CDR3 sequence: CASSEKDGRVTEAFF. In DNA form, the CDR3 reads TGTGCCAGCAGTGAAAAGGATGGCAGGGTCACTGAAGCTTTCTTT.

This clone was seen more than once but under ten times. The chain uses TRBV6-5 and TRBJ2-7; TRBD2 aligns across 8 bases. The V gene's germline CDR1 is MNHEY and CDR2 SVGAGI. Trimming cost V 5 bases and J 3 bases; bases outside gene matches: 6. This CDR3 has 14 amino acids. The CDR3 nucleotides read TGTGCCAGCAGTCCTCCGGGACTAGGCTACGAGCAGTACTTC. The encoded protein is CASSPPGLGYEQYF.

This chain connects TRBV6-6 to TRBJ1-3; D gene ambiguous. Per the germline V gene, CDR1 is MNHNY and CDR2 is SVGAGI (reference sequence). Deletions cut 6 bases from V and 4 bases from J, with 13 bases between. This CDR3 contains 14 residues. DNA for the CDR3: TGTGCCAGCAGGTACCCCGAGAGAGGAAACACCATATATTTT. Translation: CASRYPERGNTIYF.